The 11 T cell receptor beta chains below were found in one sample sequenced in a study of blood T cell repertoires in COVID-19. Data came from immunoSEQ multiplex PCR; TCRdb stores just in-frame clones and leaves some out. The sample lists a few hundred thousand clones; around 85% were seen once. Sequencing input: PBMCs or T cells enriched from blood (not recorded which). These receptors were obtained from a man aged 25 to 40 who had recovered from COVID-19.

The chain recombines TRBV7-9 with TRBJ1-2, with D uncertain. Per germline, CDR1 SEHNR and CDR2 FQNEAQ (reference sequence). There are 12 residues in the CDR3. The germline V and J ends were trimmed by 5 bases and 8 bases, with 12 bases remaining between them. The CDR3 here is CASSRTGIGYTF. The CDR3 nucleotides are TGTGCCAGCAGCCGGACCGGGATCGGCTACACCTTC.

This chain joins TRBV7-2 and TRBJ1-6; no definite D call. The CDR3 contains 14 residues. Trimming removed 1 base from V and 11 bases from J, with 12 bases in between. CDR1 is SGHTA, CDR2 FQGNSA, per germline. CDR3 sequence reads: CASSLEQSNPPLHF. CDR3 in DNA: TGTGCCAGCAGCTTAGAACAATCAAATCCACCCCTCCACTTT.

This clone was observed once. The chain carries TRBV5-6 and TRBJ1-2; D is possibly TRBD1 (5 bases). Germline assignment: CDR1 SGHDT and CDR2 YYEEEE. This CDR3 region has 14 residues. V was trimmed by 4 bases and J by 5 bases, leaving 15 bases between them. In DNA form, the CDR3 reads TGTGCCAGCAGCAGCGGGACGGAAGTATATGGCTACACCTTC. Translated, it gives CASSSGTEVYGYTF.

The CDR3 loop is CASSIGHLAQYF. The CDR3, as DNA: TGTGCCTCCTCCATCGGACATCTGGCGCAGTATTTT. The V gene is TRBV30, the J gene TRBJ2-3; D possibly corresponds to TRBD1 (5 bases). This CDR3 has 12 amino acids. Germline values: CDR1 GTSNPN, CDR2 SVGIG (reference sequence). Deletions cut 7 bases from V and 10 bases from J, with 18 bases between. Using reference TRBV30 and TRBJ2-3 for the parts outside the CDR3, the full variable domain is SQTIHQWPATLVQPVGSPLSLECTVEGTSNPNLYWYRQAAGRGLQLLFYSVGIGQISSEVPQNLSASRPQDRQFILSSKKLLLSDSGFYLCASSIGHLAQYFGPGTRLTVL.

CDR3 in amino acids: CASSLEPATYEQYF. The CDR3 DNA reads as TGCGCCAGCAGCTTGGAGCCAGCGACCTACGAGCAGTACTTC. This chain uses TRBV5-1 with TRBJ2-7; D is undetermined. Germline loops: CDR1 SGHRS, CDR2 YFSETQ. This CDR3 spans 14 amino acids. Trimming cost V 0 bases and J 2 bases, with 9 bases left between them.

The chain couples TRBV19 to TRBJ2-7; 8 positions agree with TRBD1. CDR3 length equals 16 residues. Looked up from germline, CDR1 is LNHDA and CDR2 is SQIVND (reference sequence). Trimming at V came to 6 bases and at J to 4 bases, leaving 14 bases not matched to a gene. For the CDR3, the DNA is TGTGCCAGTAGAAAAGGACCCTGGGACAGGCCTTACGAGCAGTACTTC. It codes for CASRKGPWDRPYEQYF.

The CDR3 loop is CSASRRGRGNYGYTF. The CDR3 nucleotides read TGCAGTGCTAGTAGGAGGGGCCGGGGGAACTATGGCTACACCTTC. This chain joins TRBV20-1 and TRBJ1-2; possible D gene TRBD1, 5 bases. Per the germline V gene, CDR1 is DFQATT and CDR2 is SNEGSKA (reference sequence). V lost 3 bases to trimming and J lost 2 bases, with 16 bases between them. The CDR3 is made up of 15 amino acids.

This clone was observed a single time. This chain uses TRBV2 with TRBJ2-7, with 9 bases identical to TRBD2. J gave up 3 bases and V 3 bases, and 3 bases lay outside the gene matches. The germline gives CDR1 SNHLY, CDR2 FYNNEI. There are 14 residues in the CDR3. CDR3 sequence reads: CASSDSGGDYEQYF. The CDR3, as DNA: TGTGCCAGCAGTGATAGCGGGGGAGACTACGAGCAGTACTTC.

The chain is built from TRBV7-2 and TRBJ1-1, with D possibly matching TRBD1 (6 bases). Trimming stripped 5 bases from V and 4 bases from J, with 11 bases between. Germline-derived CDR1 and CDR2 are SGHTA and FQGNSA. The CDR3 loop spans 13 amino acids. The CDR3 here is CASSTDRLTEAFF. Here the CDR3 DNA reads TGTGCCAGCAGCACCGACAGGCTCACTGAAGCTTTCTTT. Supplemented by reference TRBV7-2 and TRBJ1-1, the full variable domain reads GAGVSQSPSNKVTEKGKDVELRCDPISGHTALYWYRQSLGQGLEFLIYFQGNSAPDKSGLPSDRFSAERTGGSVSTLTIQRTQQEDSAVYLCASSTDRLTEAFFGQGTRLTVV.

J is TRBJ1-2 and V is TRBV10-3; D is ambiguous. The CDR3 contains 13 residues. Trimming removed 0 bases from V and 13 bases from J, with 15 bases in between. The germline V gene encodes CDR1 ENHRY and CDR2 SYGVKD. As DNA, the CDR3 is TGTGCCATCAGTGAGTCCGGCCTTATAAGCGGCACCTTC. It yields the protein CAISESGLISGTF.

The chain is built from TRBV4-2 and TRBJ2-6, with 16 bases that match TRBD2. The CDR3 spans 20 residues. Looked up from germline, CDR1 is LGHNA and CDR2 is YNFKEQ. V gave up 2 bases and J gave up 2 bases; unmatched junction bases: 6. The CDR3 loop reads CASSQSGTSGGAPGANVLTF. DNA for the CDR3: TGTGCCAGCAGCCAAAGTGGGACTAGCGGGGGGGCCCCTGGGGCCAACGTCCTGACTTTC.